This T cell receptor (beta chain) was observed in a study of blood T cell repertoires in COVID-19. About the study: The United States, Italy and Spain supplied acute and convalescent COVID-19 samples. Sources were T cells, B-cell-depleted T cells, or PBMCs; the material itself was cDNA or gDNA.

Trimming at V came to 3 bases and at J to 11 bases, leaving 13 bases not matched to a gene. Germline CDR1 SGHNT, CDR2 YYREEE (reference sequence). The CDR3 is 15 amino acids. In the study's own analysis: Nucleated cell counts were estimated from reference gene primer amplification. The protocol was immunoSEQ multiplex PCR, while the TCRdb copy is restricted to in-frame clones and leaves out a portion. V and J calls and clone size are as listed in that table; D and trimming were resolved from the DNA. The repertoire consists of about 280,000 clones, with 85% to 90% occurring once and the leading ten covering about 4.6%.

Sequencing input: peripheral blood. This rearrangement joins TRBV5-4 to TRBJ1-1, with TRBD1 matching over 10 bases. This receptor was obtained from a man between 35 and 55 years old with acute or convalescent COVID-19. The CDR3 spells CASSSGGRQGAAAFF. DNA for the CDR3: TGTGCCAGCAGCTCTGGGGGACGACAGGGGGCCGCGGCTTTCTTT.